The source of this T cell receptor beta chain is a study of blood T cell repertoires in COVID-19. For the study at large: From T cells, B-cell-depleted T cells, or PBMCs came the material, which was cDNA or gDNA.

This clone was picked up one time. TCRdb's copy holds only in-frame clones and misses some; the assay was immunoSEQ multiplex PCR. The sample shows around 250,000 clones, 70% to 90% of them seen only once. Participants, 18 to 89 years old, spanned some 23 US areas. Membership in each cohort depended on participant-reported clinical history. V lost 0 bases to trimming and J lost 3 bases; unmatched junction nucleotides: 5. This CDR3 spans 16 amino acids. Germline V gives CDR1 SNHLY, CDR2 FYNNEI. The gene calls are TRBV2 and TRBJ2-3; 8 bases agree with TRBD2. Sequencing was carried out using PBMCs or T cells enriched from blood (not recorded which). This clonotype was sampled from a woman aged 45 to 65 who had recovered from COVID-19. For the CDR3, the DNA is TGTGCCAGCAGTGAAGCGCGGGGGGCGTTGACAGATACGCAGTATTTT. Its translation: CASSEARGALTDTQYF.